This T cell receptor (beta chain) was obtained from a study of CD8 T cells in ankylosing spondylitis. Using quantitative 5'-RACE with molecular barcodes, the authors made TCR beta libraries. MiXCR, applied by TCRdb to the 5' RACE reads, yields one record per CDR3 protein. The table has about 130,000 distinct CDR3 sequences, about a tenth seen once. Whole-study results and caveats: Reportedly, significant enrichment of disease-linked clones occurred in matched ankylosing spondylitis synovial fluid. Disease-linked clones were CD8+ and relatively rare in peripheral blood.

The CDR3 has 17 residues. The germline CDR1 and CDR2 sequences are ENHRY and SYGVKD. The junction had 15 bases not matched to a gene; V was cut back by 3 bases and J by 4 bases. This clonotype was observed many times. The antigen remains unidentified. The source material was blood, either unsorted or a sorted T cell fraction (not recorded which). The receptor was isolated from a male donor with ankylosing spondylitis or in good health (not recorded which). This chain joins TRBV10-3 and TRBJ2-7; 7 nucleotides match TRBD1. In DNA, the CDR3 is TGTGCCATCAGTGAACGGACAGGCGTATCCTCCTTGTACGAGCAGTACTTC. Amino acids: CAISERTGVSSLYEQYF.